This TCR beta chain is from a study of blood T cells in healthy people across ages. The use of a sample-barcoded 5' primer and a J-beta primer mix characterized a second PCR of about 7 to 12 cycles. TCRdb redid the calling of the 5' RACE reads with MiXCR, one entry per CDR3 protein. The sample carries more than 450,000 distinct CDR3 sequences, around 27% recorded once. The V gene's germline CDR1 is SNHLY and CDR2 FYNNEI. The CDR3 length is 12 residues. With V trimmed by 6 bases and J by 5 bases, 4 bases remained unmatched. These data also featured in a second study, about T cells of mothers and their children.

The chain has TRBV2 and TRBJ2-7; 7 positions agree with TRBD1. The sequenced sample consisted of blood. This sequence originates from a boy younger than 10 in good health. CDR3 sequence reads: CASRRQGNEQYF. The CDR3 DNA reads TGTGCCAGCAGGAGACAGGGAAACGAGCAGTACTTC.